The 9 T cell receptor beta chains below all came from one sample that was sequenced in a study of naive and memory T cell subsets. The beta constant-region primer was an equimolar mix of two oligonucleotides covering TRBC1 and TRBC2. Nested alpha and beta constant-region primers with the SP2 primer drove four PCR rounds on ligated cDNA. A single record per CDR3 protein comes from TCRdb applying MiXCR to the UMI-ligation and nested PCR reads. Seen here are thousands of distinct CDR3 sequences, less than 35% observed once, and the top ten hold roughly 60%. What was sequenced was CD8+ TEMRA cells from blood. The subset was: effector memory re-expressing CD45RA, CD45RA+ CD27-. Source of these receptors: a human donor in good health.

The sample holds many counts of this clonotype. V is TRBV7-8 and J is TRBJ2-1; D is possibly TRBD2 (6 bases). Trimming removed 1 base at V and 1 base at J, with 11 bases between. Germline V gene data show CDR1 as SGHVS and CDR2 as FQNEAQ. The CDR3 contains 16 residues. CDR3 DNA: TGTGCCAGCAGCTTAGTTGAGGGGAGGTCCTACAATGAGCAGTTCTTC. Amino acid sequence: CASSLVEGRSYNEQFF.

The chain combines TRBV11-3 with TRBJ1-1, with unresolved D. Germline CDR1 SGHNT, CDR2 YENEEA. The CDR3 runs to 14 residues. Trimming took off 5 bases at V and 2 bases at J, with 12 bases between the two ends. The CDR3 DNA follows: TGTGCCAGCAGCGCCGCCTACAGCAACACTGAAGCTTTCTTT. Translated: CASSAAYSNTEAFF.

There are a few counts of this clonotype. The rearrangement joins TRBV7-2 to TRBJ2-3; the match to TRBD2 covers 7 bases. The V segment lost 3 bases and the J segment 5 bases; nucleotides outside the gene matches: 8. Germline V CDR1 and CDR2: SGHTA, FQGNSA. This CDR3 contains 15 residues. CDR3 region: CASSFGQRGQDTQYF. CDR3 coding DNA: TGTGCCAGCAGCTTTGGCCAGCGGGGTCAAGATACGCAGTATTTT.

This clonotype appeared a few times. The rearrangement uses TRBV21-1 and TRBJ2-1; the DNA was not used to check the table's D call, TRBD2. TRBV21-1 is a known pseudogene. The CDR3 runs to 17 residues. This CDR3 reads CASSKVPPAGGNDEQFF. The CDR3 nucleotides read TGTGCCAGCAGCAAAGTGCCCCCAGCGGGGGGGAACGATGAGCAGTTCTTC.

This chain joins TRBV30 and TRBJ2-7; D unclear. The CDR3 is 11 residues long. Trimming cost V 5 bases and J 2 bases, with 7 bases left between them. Germline-derived CDR1 and CDR2 are GTSNPN and SVGIG (reference sequence). The CDR3 spells CAWETAYEQYF. In nucleotides, the CDR3 is TGTGCCTGGGAAACCGCCTACGAGCAGTACTTC.

The V and J genes are TRBV10-3 and TRBJ2-7; D is undetermined. Germline-derived CDR1 and CDR2 are ENHRY and SYGVKD. Trimming removed 0 bases from V and 2 bases from J, with 8 bases in between. CDR3 length: 14 amino acids. CDR3 bases: TGTGCCATCAGTGAGTCGAAACGGGCCTACGAGCAGTACTTC. Encoded protein: CAISESKRAYEQYF.

The chain carries TRBV6-4 and TRBJ1-5, with TRBD1 matching 8 bases. The CDR3 runs 15 residues. With 4 bases clipped from V and 5 bases from J, the junction kept 7 bases outside the gene matches. The germline gives CDR1 MRHNA, CDR2 SNTAGT. In nucleotides, the CDR3 is TGTGCCAGCAGTGTTGGGACAGGAGCCCATCAGCCCCAGCATTTT. This sequence encodes CASSVGTGAHQPQHF.

The chain recombines TRBV9 with TRBJ2-1; 14 bases align to TRBD2. The germline gives CDR1 SGDLS, CDR2 YYNGEE. The CDR3 covers 15 residues. The trim removed 3 bases at V and 6 bases at J, leaving 2 bases unmatched. For the CDR3, the DNA is TGTGCCAGCAGCGCCGGACTAGCGGGGGGCAATGAGCAGTTCTTC. It encodes CASSAGLAGGNEQFF.

This clonotype has just a few counts. The chain has TRBV11-2 and TRBJ2-1; perhaps TRBD2 as D (6 bases). There are 15 residues in the CDR3. Trimming pared 5 bases from V and 3 bases from J, leaving 14 bases between. Germline assignment: CDR1 SGHAT and CDR2 FQNNGV. CDR3 sequence: CASSPRGIGYNEQFF. The CDR3 coding sequence is TGTGCCAGCAGCCCCCGCGGGATAGGCTACAATGAGCAGTTCTTC. The variable domain in full, with the rest retrieved from reference TRBV11-2 and TRBJ2-1, is EAGVAQSPRYKIIEKRQSVAFWCNPISGHATLYWYQQILGQGPKLLIQFQNNGVVDDSQLPKDRFSAERLKGVDSTLKIQPAKLEDSAVYLCASSPRGIGYNEQFFGPGTRLTVL.